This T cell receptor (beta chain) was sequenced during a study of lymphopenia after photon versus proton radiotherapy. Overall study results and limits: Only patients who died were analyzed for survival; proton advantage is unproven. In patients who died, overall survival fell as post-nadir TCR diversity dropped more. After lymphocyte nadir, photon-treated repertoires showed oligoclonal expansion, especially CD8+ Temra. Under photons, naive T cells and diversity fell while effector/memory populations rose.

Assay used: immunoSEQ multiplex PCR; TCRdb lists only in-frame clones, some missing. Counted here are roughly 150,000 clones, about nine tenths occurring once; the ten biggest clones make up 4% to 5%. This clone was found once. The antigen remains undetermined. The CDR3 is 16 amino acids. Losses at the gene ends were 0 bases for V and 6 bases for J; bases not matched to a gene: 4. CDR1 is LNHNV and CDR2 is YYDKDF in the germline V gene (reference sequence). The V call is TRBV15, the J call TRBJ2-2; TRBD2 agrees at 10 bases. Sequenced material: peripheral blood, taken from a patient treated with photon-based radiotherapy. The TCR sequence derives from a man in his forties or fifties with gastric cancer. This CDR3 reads CATSREPLAGAGELFF. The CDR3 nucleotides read TGTGCCACCAGCAGAGAGCCCCTAGCGGGAGCCGGGGAGCTGTTTTTT.